This TCR beta chain was obtained from a study of cytomegalovirus exposure and HLA in healthy donors. As regards this clone: Its antigen is unknown.

The V gene lost 2 bases and the J gene lost 2 bases, with 14 bases spanning the gap. The CDR3 runs to 16 residues. The V gene's germline CDR1 is SGHTS and CDR2 YDEGEE. Study-level points and caveats: Per a prior analysis, the majority of TCR beta V segments were productive roughly 90% or roughly 30% of the time. A later look showed TCR association rates differing by HLA locus, highest for DRB1 and lowest for HLA-C. Later analysis reportedly placed an Asian-associated ancestry cluster below the roughly 680-donor mean in N-insertions.

A multiplex PCR was run with 60 Vbeta primers and 13 Jbeta primers. Data came from immunoSEQ multiplex PCR; TCRdb stores just in-frame clones and leaves some out. The profile shows some 140,000 clones, roughly 80% of them singletons. The chain couples TRBV5-8 to TRBJ1-3, with a tentative D call TRBD1 (5 bases). Specimen: PBMCs. The sequence was collected from a female donor in good health and CMV-seronegative. CDR3 loop: CASSFSGDLTGNTIYF. CDR3 bases: TGTGCCAGCAGCTTTTCGGGGGACCTAACTGGAAACACCATATATTTT. The variable domain in full, completed from reference TRBV5-8 and TRBJ1-3, reads EAGVTQSPTHLIKTRGQQATLRCSPISGHTSVYWYQQALGLGLQFLLWYDEGEERNRGNFPPRFSGRQFPNYSSELNVNALELEDSALYLCASSFSGDLTGNTIYFGEGSWLTVV.